This T cell receptor beta chain was observed in a study of CD4 T cells in relation to SARS-CoV-2 and coronaviruses (dated by TCRdb to about 2021). Study-wide context: The ViraFEST assay cultured PBMCs with antigen for more than nine days, then sequenced TCR beta CDR3s to find antigen-specific clonal expansions. Across all 12 patients in the convalescent cohort, the median age was roughly 38 years, with a range of roughly 20 to 80 years. The roughly 12 convalescent patients included 8 males and 4 females; two subjects were Hispanic. Using patient-derived lymphoblastoid cell lines, the shared crossreactive spike epitopes were mapped to their HLA restriction. Memory CD4+ T cell crossreactivity between SARS-CoV-2 and common cold coronavirus spike proteins was assessed at the TCR clonotype level in the study. Samples from three pre-COVID donors and the naive versus memory experiments were sequenced with the Adaptive Biotechnologies TCR-sequencing kit; other data were Illumina-based. A different TCR-beta assay, based on Illumina, was used to sequence expansion assays from other donors in the study. Broad study findings and their caveats: Naive versus memory sequencing indicated that memory recall responses, rather than primary responses primed during culture, are detected by the assay. In roughly two thirds of donors, memory CD4+ clonotypes turned up that crossrecognized SARS-CoV-2 and at least one common cold coronavirus spike. Significantly weaker SARS-CoV-2-driven expansion was shown by crossreactive clones than by monoreactive clones, consistent with antigenic imprinting. The study was limited by small numbers of patients and tested TCRs. Since the crossreactivity analysis centred on spike protein, crossreactivity against other viral proteins was not assessed. No donor contributed both pre-pandemic and post-infection samples, which limited tracing the source of pre-existing responses.

This clone appeared once. Its recognized antigen is unknown. No clone much larger than this one lies a single base away; base qualities are absent. Naive and memory CD4+ T cells were separated from cryopreserved PBMCs by CD4 enrichment followed by EasySep naive CD4+ T cell enrichment. For around 9 days, sorted naive or memory CD4+ T cells (roughly 110,000) were cultured at a 1:1 ratio with T cell-depleted PBMCs and CEF peptides. Triplicate replicate wells were generally used for each peptide culture condition. Ficoll-Paque PLUS gradient centrifugation was used to isolate PBMCs from either whole blood or leukapheresis product. PBMCs were either cryopreserved at -140 degrees C or used fresh in the expansion assay. The QIAamp Micro DNA Kit was used to extract genomic DNA from the CD4+ T cells. DNA from CEF-cultured naive and memory CD4+ T cells underwent immunoSEQ TCR-beta sequencing at survey level. The published analysis was carried out like this. During preprocessing, nonproductive sequences were discarded, as were any CDR3s that did not begin with C, did not end with F or W, or were shorter than 7 amino acids. Antigen-specific clonotypes were called with the MANAFEST web app on the basis of expansion relative to the reference and to other culture wells. A clone was considered positive if the clone showed significant expansion compared with the reference culture in 2 of 3 replicate wells at an FDR below 0.05. A further requirement for positive clones was significant expansion compared with all other tandem wells, along with an odds ratio above 5. Cultured and uncultured naive and memory CD4+ repertoires were searched for previously identified spike- and CEF-reactive CDR3s. CDR3 homology was quantified as pairwise Levenshtein distance, calculated with the stringdist R package after three terminal residues were trimmed from each end. Imported from immuneACCESS, the table was reduced by TCRdb to in-frame sequences with V and J called. These copies leave out some clones; in studies compared against another copy, an unresolved V gene accounts for under half, and the cause of the remainder is not known. From that table come the V and J calls and clone size; the DNA was used to work out D and trimming. The sample yields about 43,000 clones; roughly four fifths were counted once. Under 1.5% of the sample is in the top ten clones.

Reading from cysteine to phenylalanine, the CDR3 counts 15 amino acids. The CDR3 DNA has 45 bases and is translated from base 1. Reading the germline V gene gives CDR1 SGDLS and CDR2 YYNGEE. Trimming accounts for 0 bases at V and 4 bases at J, while the number of junction bases matched to no gene is 4. Recombination joined TRBV9 with TRBJ2-3; the central 8 bases match TRBD2. What was sequenced was naive CD4+ T cells from PBMCs, cultured in vitro. The sample's cell subset or site label, in plain terms: naive CD4+ T cells isolated by negative enrichment. The TCR originated in an adult with COVID-19. The nucleotide sequence reads as follows: TGTGCCAGCAGCGTAGCGGGACTAGTGGCAGATACGCAGTATTTT. This encodes CASSVAGLVADTQYF.